These 30 T cell receptor beta chains share one sample of origin, sequenced in a study of early T cells in non-severe SARS-CoV-2 infection. TCRdb re-derived calls from the 5' RACE reads in MiXCR, one entry per CDR3 protein. The sample carries 70,000 to 85,000 distinct CDR3 sequences, 9% to 15% recorded once. Sequencing was done on a sample of whole blood. The receptors were sampled from an adult who was a healthcare worker with PCR-confirmed SARS-CoV-2 infection or an uninfected control (not recorded which).

This clonotype was counted many times. This chain connects TRBV6-7 to TRBJ2-7; 11 bases align to TRBD2. TRBV6-7 is an ORF, with its function uncertain. The CDR3 totals 15 residues. Trimming at V came to 4 bases and at J to 2 bases, leaving 4 bases not matched to a gene. The CDR3, as DNA: TGTGCCAGCAGTTTGCTAGCGGGAGGAACCTACGAGCAGTACTTC. Protein sequence: CASSLLAGGTYEQYF.

The chain joins TRBV19 to TRBJ1-5; perhaps TRBD1 as D (5 bases). Trimming pared 6 bases from V and 2 bases from J, leaving 11 bases between. The CDR3 is 14 amino acids. CDR1 is LNHDA and CDR2 is SQIVND in the germline V gene (reference sequence). The CDR3 nucleotides are TGTGCCAGTAGCCTCAGGGTGGGCAATCAGCCCCAGCATTTT. Translating it yields CASSLRVGNQPQHF. Using reference TRBV19 and TRBJ1-5 for the parts outside the CDR3, the full variable domain is DGGITQSPKYLFRKEGQNVTLSCEQNLNHDAMYWYRQDPGQGLRLIYYSQIVNDFQKGDIAEGYSVSREKKESFPLTVTSAQKNPTAFYLCASSLRVGNQPQHFGDGTRLSIL.

This clonotype was picked up many times. The chain joins TRBV12-3 or TRBV12-4 to TRBJ1-5, with 7 bases that match TRBD1. J lost 6 bases, V lost 3 bases, and 2 bases had no gene match. This CDR3 comprises 13 residues. CDR3 nucleotides: TGTGCCAGCAGTTTGCAGGGGGGTCAGCCCCAGCATTTT. Protein: CASSLQGGQPQHF.

This clonotype appeared many times. This chain links TRBV6-2 or TRBV6-3 with TRBJ2-1, with 10 bases identical to TRBD2. The CDR3 covers 13 residues. The germline CDR1 and CDR2 sequences are MNHEY and SVGEGT. Trimming cost V 8 bases and J 4 bases; bases outside gene matches: 2. The chain's CDR3 is CASRTSGYNEQFF. The CDR3 DNA sequence: TGTGCCAGCCGGACTAGCGGATACAATGAGCAGTTCTTC.

This clonotype was counted only a few times. The rearrangement joins TRBV10-2 to TRBJ1-3; no firm D call. The CDR3 has 14 amino acids. Per the germline V gene, CDR1 is WSHSY and CDR2 is SAAADI. The ends were cut back, 7 bases at V and 2 bases at J, with 12 bases in the middle. The CDR3 nucleotides are TGCGCCAGCACAAAAGGGAGCGCTGGAAACACCATATATTTT. Residues: CASTKGSAGNTIYF.

The CDR3 region is CSLSIAGRGETQYF. Here the CDR3 DNA reads TGCAGCCTCTCGATAGCGGGACGGGGAGAGACCCAGTACTTC. The chain links TRBV29-1 to TRBJ2-5; TRBD2 aligns across 8 bases. CDR1 SQVTM and CDR2 ANQGSEA come from the germline V gene. This CDR3 is built from 14 residues. With V trimmed by 8 bases and J by 4 bases, 12 bases remained unmatched.

The chain joins TRBV6-2 or TRBV6-3 to TRBJ1-5; tentatively, D is TRBD1 (5 bases). The CDR3 is 15 amino acids. Germline assignment: CDR1 MNHEY and CDR2 SVGEGT. Trimming took off 6 bases at V and 2 bases at J, with 14 bases between the two ends. The CDR3 sequence: CASRFGGAGNQPQHF. The CDR3 nucleotides are TGTGCCAGCAGATTCGGGGGAGCGGGCAATCAGCCCCAGCATTTT.

This clonotype has more than one count but fewer than ten. This chain links TRBV29-1 with TRBJ1-2; the match to TRBD1 covers 7 bases. Trimming took 5 bases from V and 4 from J; bases not matched to a gene: 10. The CDR3 totals 14 residues. From germline, CDR1 is SQVTM and CDR2 ANQGSEA. The CDR3 is CSVKRDRVFYGYTF. CDR3 bases: TGCAGCGTTAAAAGGGACAGAGTATTCTATGGCTACACCTTC.

The gene calls are TRBV20-1 and TRBJ1-1; possible D gene TRBD1, 6 bases. The length of the CDR3 is 10 residues. Germline V gene data show CDR1 as DFQATT and CDR2 as SNEGSKA (reference sequence). The V gene lost 6 bases and the J gene lost 7 bases, with 9 bases spanning the gap. CDR3 amino acids: CSALDSEAFF. CDR3 coding DNA: TGCAGTGCCCTGGACAGTGAAGCTTTCTTT.

The chain couples TRBV9 to TRBJ2-2; D perhaps matches TRBD1 (6 bases). The CDR3 has 13 amino acids. CDR1 is SGDLS, CDR2 YYNGEE, per germline. With 4 bases removed from V and 6 bases from J, the gap between germline ends came to 10 bases. The CDR3 loop is CASSPTGSGELFF. DNA of the CDR3: TGTGCCAGCAGCCCTACAGGGTCCGGGGAGCTGTTTTTT.

This clonotype was counted many times. The chain recombines TRBV7-3 with TRBJ1-1, with 8 bases that match TRBD1. The J segment lost 5 bases and the V segment lost 1 base, leaving 3 bases of the junction unmatched. The CDR3 consists of 14 residues. Germline V gene sequence: CDR1 SGHTA, CDR2 FQGTGA. The CDR3 is CASSLIQGETEAFF. In DNA form, the CDR3 reads TGTGCCAGCAGCTTAATACAGGGGGAGACTGAAGCTTTCTTT.

This clonotype showed up many times. J is TRBJ1-5 and V is TRBV12-3 or TRBV12-4; D not certain. V shed 5 bases and J shed 0 bases, with 5 bases lying between them. The CDR3 runs to 13 residues. The CDR3 sequence: CASSRHSNQPQHF. For the CDR3, the DNA is TGTGCCAGCAGTCGGCATAGCAATCAGCCCCAGCATTTT.

This clonotype was seen more than once but under ten times. This chain uses TRBV11-2 with TRBJ2-7; D is ambiguous. Per the germline V gene, CDR1 is SGHAT and CDR2 is FQNNGV. V was pared by 5 bases and J by 2 bases, with 10 bases between. CDR3 length equals 13 residues. This chain's CDR3 is CASSLQTAYEQYF. For the CDR3, the DNA is TGTGCCAGCAGCCTCCAAACAGCCTACGAGCAGTACTTC.

Only a few counts were recorded for this clonotype. The chain joins TRBV7-6 to TRBJ1-1; the D is unclear. V was shortened by 1 base and J by 2 bases, with 8 bases between the two germline ends. This CDR3 spans 14 amino acids. The germline V gene has CDR1 SGHVS and CDR2 FNYEAQ. The CDR3 DNA sequence: TGTGCCAGCAGCTTAGTTCGGGGTAACACTGAAGCTTTCTTT. It codes for CASSLVRGNTEAFF.

The chain combines TRBV4-1 with TRBJ2-7, with 10 bases lining up with TRBD2. Germline loops: CDR1 MGHRA, CDR2 YSYEKL. V lost 4 bases and J lost 1; bases outside the gene matches: 19. This CDR3 contains 20 residues. CDR3 amino acids: CASSLKGPSGSEPTSYEQYF. For the CDR3, the DNA is TGCGCCAGCAGCCTCAAAGGTCCTAGCGGGAGTGAACCAACGTCCTACGAGCAGTACTTC.

This clonotype was detected only a few times. This chain links TRBV5-8 with TRBJ1-3; D might be TRBD1 (5 bases). The CDR3 length is 14 residues. The germline V and J ends were trimmed by 5 bases and 2 bases, with 11 bases remaining between them. Germline assignment: CDR1 SGHTS and CDR2 YDEGEE. The CDR3 region is CASRPRDPGNTIYF. CDR3 DNA sequence: TGTGCCAGCAGGCCTCGGGACCCTGGAAACACCATATATTTT.

This clonotype was seen more than once but under ten times. The chain uses TRBV7-9 and TRBJ2-7, with D tentatively TRBD2 (7 bases). The V end lost 2 bases, the J end lost 5 bases, and 34 bases lay between the germline ends. This CDR3 contains 21 residues. Germline CDR1 and CDR2: SEHNR and FQNEAQ (reference sequence). For the CDR3, the DNA is TGTGCCAGCAGCTTATCAACAATTGGGGGGGACACACGGTTGGAAGTGGACGAGCAGTACTTC. It encodes CASSLSTIGGDTRLEVDEQYF.

A note on this clonotype: Germline is not matched at one junction end, which may reflect a read error. This rearrangement joins TRBV4-1 to TRBJ1-6, with TRBD1 matching 9 bases. Germline V gene sequence: CDR1 MGHRA, CDR2 YSYEKL. The CDR3 totals 15 residues. In DNA, the CDR3 is TGCGCCAGCAGCCCTTGGACAGGGGAAGATTCATCCCTCCACTTT. Amino acids: CASSPWTGEDSSLHF.

This clonotype is a singleton in its sample. The CDR3, as DNA: TGCAGCGTTGATGGTCTCTACAATGAGCAGTTCTTC. The encoded protein is CSVDGLYNEQFF. The chain is built from TRBV29-1 and TRBJ2-1; D gene unclear. The CDR3 runs to 12 residues. Trimming removed 3 bases from V and 3 bases from J, with 6 bases in between. CDR1 is SQVTM and CDR2 is ANQGSEA in the germline V gene.

Only one count was recorded for this clonotype. The rearrangement links TRBV6-6 to TRBJ2-7; D unclear. The V gene's germline CDR1 is MNHNY and CDR2 SVGAGI (reference sequence). The ends were cut back, 0 bases at V and 6 bases at J, with 12 bases in the middle. This CDR3 spans 14 amino acids. The CDR3 here is CASSYSFGPAEQYF. The CDR3 coding sequence is TGTGCCAGCAGTTACTCGTTCGGGCCGGCCGAGCAGTACTTC.

The chain combines TRBV12-3 or TRBV12-4 with TRBJ1-5, with TRBD1 matching 11 bases. The CDR3 totals 18 residues. J gave up 6 bases and V 5 bases, and 15 bases lay outside the gene matches. CDR3 amino acids: CASSPDVGQGAFSQPQHF. The CDR3 DNA follows: TGTGCCAGCAGTCCGGATGTCGGACAGGGGGCATTTAGTCAGCCCCAGCATTTT.

The chain combines TRBV6-2 or TRBV6-3 with TRBJ2-4; D is perhaps TRBD1 (5 bases). Per germline, CDR1 MNHEY and CDR2 SVGEGT. The CDR3 contains 14 residues. V lost 0 bases to trimming and J lost 9 bases, with 12 bases between them. The CDR3 sequence: CASSYSWGPSIQYF. The CDR3 coding sequence is TGTGCCAGCAGTTACTCGTGGGGCCCATCCATTCAGTACTTC.

This clonotype was detected a few times. This chain links TRBV12-3 or TRBV12-4 with TRBJ1-5, with a weak D call TRBD1 (5 bases). The V end was cut by 4 bases, the J end by 2 bases, with 15 bases between. The CDR3 totals 16 residues. The CDR3 region is CASSSRGSGGNQPQHF. Written as DNA, the CDR3 is TGTGCCAGCAGTTCGCGGGGCTCTGGGGGCAATCAGCCCCAGCATTTT.

This clonotype appeared a few times. CDR3 sequence (DNA): TGTGCCAGCTCACGGGGGGGTGTCGACTACGAGCAGTACTTC. This translates into CASSRGGVDYEQYF. The genes are TRBV18 and TRBJ2-7, with TRBD2 identical over 7 bases. CDR1 KGHSH and CDR2 LQKENI come from the germline V gene. V was clipped by 4 bases and J by 3 bases; unmatched bases: 6. The CDR3 totals 14 residues.

The chain carries TRBV7-2 and TRBJ2-2, with 12 positions matching TRBD2. Trimming at V came to 4 bases and at J to 1 base, leaving 7 bases not matched to a gene. The CDR3 is made up of 18 amino acids. The germline gives CDR1 SGHTA, CDR2 FQGNSA. The DNA of the CDR3 is TGTGCCAGCAGCTCACCCGGGACTAGCGGGTTGAACACCGGGGAGCTGTTTTTT. Translated: CASSSPGTSGLNTGELFF.

This clonotype was observed at least ten times. This rearrangement joins TRBV4-3 to TRBJ1-2; D is unresolved. Germline V gives CDR1 LGHNA, CDR2 YSLEER. The CDR3 contains 16 residues. Trimming took 1 base from V and 6 from J, leaving 18 bases between them. The CDR3 is CASSQGAQRTDHGYTF. CDR3 coding DNA: TGCGCCAGCAGCCAAGGGGCCCAGAGGACGGACCATGGCTACACCTTC.

At least ten counts were recorded for this clonotype. The rearrangement joins TRBV29-1 to TRBJ2-1; D is undetermined. CDR1 and CDR2 from the germline V gene are SQVTM and ANQGSEA. The CDR3 extends over 13 amino acids. Trimming left V 2 bases short and J 0 bases short, with 5 bases between. The CDR3 DNA reads TGCAGCGTTGAACGGGCCTCCTACAATGAGCAGTTCTTC. Its protein is CSVERASYNEQFF.

This clonotype was observed at least ten times. One end of the junction is discordant with germline, which a read error may explain. The chain is built from TRBV7-7 and TRBJ2-5, with no clear D. CDR1 is SSHAT, CDR2 FNYEAQ, per germline (reference sequence). The CDR3 totals 13 residues. CDR3 DNA sequence: TGTGCTAGCAGCCTCCCTTCGACTGAGGTCCAGTACTTC. It translates to CASSLPSTEVQYF.

This clonotype was detected ten times or more. The rearrangement uses TRBV10-3 and TRBJ1-5, with D unresolved. V shed 0 bases and J shed 7 bases, with 4 bases lying between them. CDR3 length equals 12 residues. Germline CDR1 reads ENHRY; CDR2 reads SYGVKD. The CDR3 protein is CAISESIQPQHF. The CDR3 DNA is TGTGCCATCAGTGAGTCGATCCAGCCCCAGCATTTT.

The chain combines TRBV5-4 with TRBJ2-7; 10 bases are shared with TRBD1. Germline trimming cut 0 bases from V and 3 bases from J; bases unmatched to any gene: 3. Germline lookup yields CDR1 SGHNT and CDR2 YYREEE (reference sequence). The CDR3 is 15 residues long. CDR3 sequence reads: CASSLGGTGDYEQYF. In DNA, the CDR3 is TGTGCCAGCAGCTTGGGCGGGACAGGGGACTACGAGCAGTACTTC.